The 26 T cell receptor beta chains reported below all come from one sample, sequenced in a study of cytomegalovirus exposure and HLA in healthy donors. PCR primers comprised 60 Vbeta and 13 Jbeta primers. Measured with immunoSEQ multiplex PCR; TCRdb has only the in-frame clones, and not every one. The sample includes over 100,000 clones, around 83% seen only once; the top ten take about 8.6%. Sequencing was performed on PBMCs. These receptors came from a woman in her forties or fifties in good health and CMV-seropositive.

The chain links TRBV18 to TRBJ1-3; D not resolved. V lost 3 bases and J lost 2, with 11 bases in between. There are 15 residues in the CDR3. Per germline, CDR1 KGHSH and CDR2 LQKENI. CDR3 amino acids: CASSPRGVAGNTIYF. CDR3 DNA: TGTGCCAGCTCACCGCGCGGGGTTGCTGGAAACACCATATATTTT.

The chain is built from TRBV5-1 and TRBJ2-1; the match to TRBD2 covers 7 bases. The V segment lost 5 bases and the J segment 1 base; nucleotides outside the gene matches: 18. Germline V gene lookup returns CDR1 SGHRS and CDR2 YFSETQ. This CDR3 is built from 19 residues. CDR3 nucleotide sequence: TGCGCCAGCAGTTCGTTCATGGGAGGGCGCCCATGGTCCTACAATGAGCAGTTCTTC. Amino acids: CASSSFMGGRPWSYNEQFF.

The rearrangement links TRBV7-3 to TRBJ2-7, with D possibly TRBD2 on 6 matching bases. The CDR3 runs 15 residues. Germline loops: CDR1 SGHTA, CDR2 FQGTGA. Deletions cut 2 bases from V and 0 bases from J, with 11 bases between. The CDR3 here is CASSLAGSPSYEQYF. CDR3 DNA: TGTGCCAGCAGCTTAGCGGGATCTCCCTCCTACGAGCAGTACTTC.

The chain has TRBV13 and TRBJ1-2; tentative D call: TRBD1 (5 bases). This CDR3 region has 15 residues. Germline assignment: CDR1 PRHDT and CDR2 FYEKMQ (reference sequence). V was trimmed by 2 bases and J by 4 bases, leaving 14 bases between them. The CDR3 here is CASSLRAGQGYGYTF. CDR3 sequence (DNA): TGTGCCAGCAGCTTAAGGGCAGGGCAGGGCTATGGCTACACCTTC.

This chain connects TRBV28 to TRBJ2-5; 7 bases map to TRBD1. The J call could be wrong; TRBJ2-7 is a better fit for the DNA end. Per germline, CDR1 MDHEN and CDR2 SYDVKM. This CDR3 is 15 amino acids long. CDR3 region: CASSFLDRTSYEQYF. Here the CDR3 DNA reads TGTGCCAGCAGTTTCCTGGACAGGACTTCCTACGAGCAGTACTTC.

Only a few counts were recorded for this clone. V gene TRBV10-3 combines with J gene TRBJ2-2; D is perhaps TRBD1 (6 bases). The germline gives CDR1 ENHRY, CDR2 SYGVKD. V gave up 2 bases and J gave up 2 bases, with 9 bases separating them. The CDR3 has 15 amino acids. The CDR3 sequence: CAISEVQGNTGELFF. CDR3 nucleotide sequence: TGTGCCATCAGTGAGGTACAGGGCAACACCGGGGAGCTGTTTTTT.

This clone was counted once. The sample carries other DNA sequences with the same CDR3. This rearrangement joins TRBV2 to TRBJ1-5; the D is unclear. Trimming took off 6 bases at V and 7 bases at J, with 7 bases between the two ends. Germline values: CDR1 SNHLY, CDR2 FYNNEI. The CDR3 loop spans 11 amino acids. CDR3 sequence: CASSRGQPQHF. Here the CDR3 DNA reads TGTGCCAGCAGCCGAGGGCAGCCCCAGCATTTT.

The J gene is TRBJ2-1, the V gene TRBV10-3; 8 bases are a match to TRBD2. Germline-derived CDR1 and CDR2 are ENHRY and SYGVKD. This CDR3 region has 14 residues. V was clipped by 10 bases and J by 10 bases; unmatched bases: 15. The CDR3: CATKGLGLAWEQFF. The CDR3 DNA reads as TGTGCCACCAAGGGCCTCGGACTAGCTTGGGAGCAGTTCTTC.

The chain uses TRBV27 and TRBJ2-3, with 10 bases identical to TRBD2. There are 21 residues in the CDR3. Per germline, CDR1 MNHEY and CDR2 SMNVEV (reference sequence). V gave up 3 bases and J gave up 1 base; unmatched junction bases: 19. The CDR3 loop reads CASSLNSGRFLSLGGTDTQYF. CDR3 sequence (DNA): TGTGCCAGCAGTTTGAATAGCGGGAGGTTTTTGTCCCTCGGGGGCACAGATACGCAGTATTTT.

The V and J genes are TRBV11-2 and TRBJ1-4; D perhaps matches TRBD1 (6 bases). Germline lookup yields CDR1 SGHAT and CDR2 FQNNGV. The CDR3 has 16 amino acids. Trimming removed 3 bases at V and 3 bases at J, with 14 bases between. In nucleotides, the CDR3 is TGTGCCAGCAGCTTGACTACAGGGCTCCCTAATGAAAAACTGTTTTTT. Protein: CASSLTTGLPNEKLFF. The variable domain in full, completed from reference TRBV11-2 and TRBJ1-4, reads EAGVAQSPRYKIIEKRQSVAFWCNPISGHATLYWYQQILGQGPKLLIQFQNNGVVDDSQLPKDRFSAERLKGVDSTLKIQPAKLEDSAVYLCASSLTTGLPNEKLFFGSGTQLSVL.

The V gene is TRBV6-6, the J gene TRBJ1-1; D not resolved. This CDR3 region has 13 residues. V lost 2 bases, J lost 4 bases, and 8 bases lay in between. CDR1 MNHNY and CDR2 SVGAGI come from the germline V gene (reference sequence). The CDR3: CASSYTAGTEAFF. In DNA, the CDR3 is TGTGCCAGCAGTTACACAGCAGGCACTGAAGCTTTCTTT.

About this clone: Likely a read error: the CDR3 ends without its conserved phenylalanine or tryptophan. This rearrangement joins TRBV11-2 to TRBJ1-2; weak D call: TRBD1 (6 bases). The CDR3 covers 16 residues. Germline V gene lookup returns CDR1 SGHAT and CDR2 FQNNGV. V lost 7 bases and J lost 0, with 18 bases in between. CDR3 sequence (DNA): TGTGCCAGCACCCGAGGACAGACGATTACTAACTATGGCTACACCCTC. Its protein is CASTRGQTITNYGYTL.

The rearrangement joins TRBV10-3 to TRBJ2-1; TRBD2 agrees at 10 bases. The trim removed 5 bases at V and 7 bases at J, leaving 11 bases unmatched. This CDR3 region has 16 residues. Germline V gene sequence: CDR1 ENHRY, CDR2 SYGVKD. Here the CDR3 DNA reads TGTGCCATCAGTACAACTCCTAGCGGGAGTGGGAATGAGCAGTTCTTC. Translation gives CAISTTPSGSGNEQFF.

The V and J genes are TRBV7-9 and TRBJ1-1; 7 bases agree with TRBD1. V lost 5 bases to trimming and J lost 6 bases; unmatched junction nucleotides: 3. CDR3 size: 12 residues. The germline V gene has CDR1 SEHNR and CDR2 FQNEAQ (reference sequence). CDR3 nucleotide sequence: TGTGCCAGCAGCGCGGACAGGTCTGAAGCTTTCTTT. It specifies CASSADRSEAFF.

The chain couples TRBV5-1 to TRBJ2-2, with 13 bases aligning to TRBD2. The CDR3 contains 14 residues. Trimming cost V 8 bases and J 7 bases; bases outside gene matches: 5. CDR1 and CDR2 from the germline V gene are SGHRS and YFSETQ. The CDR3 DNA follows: TGCGCCAGGGCACTAGCGGGAGGGGACGGGGAGCTGTTTTTT. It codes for CARALAGGDGELFF.

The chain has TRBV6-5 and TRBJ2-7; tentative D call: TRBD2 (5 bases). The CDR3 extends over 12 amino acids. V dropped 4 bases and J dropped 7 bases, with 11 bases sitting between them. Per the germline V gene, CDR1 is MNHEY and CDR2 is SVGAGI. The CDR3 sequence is CASSFRGGEQYF. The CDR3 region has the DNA TGTGCCAGCAGTTTCCGTGGAGGTGAGCAGTACTTC.

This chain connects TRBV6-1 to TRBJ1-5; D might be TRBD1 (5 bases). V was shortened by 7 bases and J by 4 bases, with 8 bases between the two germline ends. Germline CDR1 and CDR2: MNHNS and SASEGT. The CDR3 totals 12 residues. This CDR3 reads CASTTGNQPQHF. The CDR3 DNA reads TGTGCCAGCACTACAGGTAATCAGCCCCAGCATTTT.

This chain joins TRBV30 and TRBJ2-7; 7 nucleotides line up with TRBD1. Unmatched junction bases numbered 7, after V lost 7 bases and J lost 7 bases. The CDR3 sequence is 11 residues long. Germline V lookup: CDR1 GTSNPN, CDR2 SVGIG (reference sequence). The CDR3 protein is CALWTGPEQYF. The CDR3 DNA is TGTGCCTTATGGACAGGTCCTGAGCAGTACTTC. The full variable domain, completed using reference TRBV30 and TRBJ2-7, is SQTIHQWPATLVQPVGSPLSLECTVEGTSNPNLYWYRQAAGRGLQLLFYSVGIGQISSEVPQNLSASRPQDRQFILSSKKLLLSDSGFYLCALWTGPEQYFGPGTRLTVT.

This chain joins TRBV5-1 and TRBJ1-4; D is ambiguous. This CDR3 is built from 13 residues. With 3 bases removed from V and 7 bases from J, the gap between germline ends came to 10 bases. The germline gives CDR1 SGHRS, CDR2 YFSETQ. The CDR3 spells CASSSGPSEKLFF. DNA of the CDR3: TGCGCCAGCAGCTCAGGTCCGAGTGAAAAACTGTTTTTT.

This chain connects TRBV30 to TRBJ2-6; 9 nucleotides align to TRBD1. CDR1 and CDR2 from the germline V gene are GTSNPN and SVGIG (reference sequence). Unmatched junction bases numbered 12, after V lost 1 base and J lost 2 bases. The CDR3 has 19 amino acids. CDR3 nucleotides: TGTGCCTGGAGTGGGAGGAGGGACAGGGAGACAACTGGGGCCAACGTCCTGACTTTC. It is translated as CAWSGRRDRETTGANVLTF.

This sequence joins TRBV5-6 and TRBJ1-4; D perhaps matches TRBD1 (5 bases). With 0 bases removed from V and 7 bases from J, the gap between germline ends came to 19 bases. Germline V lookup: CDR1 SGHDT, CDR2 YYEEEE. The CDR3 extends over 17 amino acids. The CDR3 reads CASSLEGKGYTGEKLFF. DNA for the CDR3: TGTGCCAGCAGCTTGGAAGGGAAGGGGTACACGGGTGAAAAACTGTTTTTT.

CDR3 amino acids: CASSEPLGLANEQFF. The CDR3 DNA sequence: TGTGCCAGCAGTGAACCCCTTGGACTAGCGAATGAGCAGTTCTTC. The rearrangement joins TRBV25-1 to TRBJ2-1; 9 bases are a match to TRBD2. CDR1 is MGHDK and CDR2 is SYGVNS in the germline V gene. V was pared by 2 bases and J by 7 bases, with 6 bases of the junction left unmatched. The CDR3 has 15 amino acids.

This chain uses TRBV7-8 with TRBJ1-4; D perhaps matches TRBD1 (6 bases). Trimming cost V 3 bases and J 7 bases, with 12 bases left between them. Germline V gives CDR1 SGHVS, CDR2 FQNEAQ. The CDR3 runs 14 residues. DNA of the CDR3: TGTGCCAGCAGCTTCGGCAGGGGTAGTGAAAAACTGTTTTTT. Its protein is CASSFGRGSEKLFF.

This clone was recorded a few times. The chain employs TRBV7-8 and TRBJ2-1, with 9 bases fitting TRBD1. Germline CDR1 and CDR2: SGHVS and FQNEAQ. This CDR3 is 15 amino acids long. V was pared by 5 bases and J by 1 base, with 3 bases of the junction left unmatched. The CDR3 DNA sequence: TGTGCCAGCAGCCTGGACAGGGGATCCTACAATGAGCAGTTCTTC. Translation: CASSLDRGSYNEQFF.

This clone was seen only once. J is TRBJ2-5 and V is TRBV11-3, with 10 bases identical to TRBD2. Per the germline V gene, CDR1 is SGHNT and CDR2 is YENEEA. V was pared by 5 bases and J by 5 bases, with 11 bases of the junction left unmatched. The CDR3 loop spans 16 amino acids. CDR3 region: CASSGGRAGGEETQYF. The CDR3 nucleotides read TGTGCCAGCAGCGGGGGGCGAGCGGGAGGGGAGGAGACCCAGTACTTC.

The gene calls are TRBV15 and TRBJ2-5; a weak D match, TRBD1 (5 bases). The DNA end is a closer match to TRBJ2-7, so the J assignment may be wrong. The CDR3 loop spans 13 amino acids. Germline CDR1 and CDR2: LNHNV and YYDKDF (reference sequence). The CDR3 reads CATSRVGVYEQYF. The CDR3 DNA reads TGTGCCACCAGCAGGGTAGGGGTGTACGAGCAGTACTTC.